Each of the 10 T cell receptor beta chains below was sequenced from the same sample in a study of identifying expanded T cells in peripheral blood. The repertoire was sequenced with immunoSEQ multiplex PCR; TCRdb's copy has only in-frame clones and lacks some. The sample shows about 91,000 clones, roughly 88% of them seen only once. Sequencing input: blood. Every receptor here comes from a person aged 18 to 75 in good health.

V and J are TRBV15 and TRBJ2-7, with a weak D call TRBD2 (6 bases). V was trimmed by 1 base and J by 3 bases, leaving 16 bases between them. The CDR3 is made up of 16 amino acids. Per germline, CDR1 LNHNV and CDR2 YYDKDF (reference sequence). CDR3 DNA: TGTGCCACCAGCAGAGGCTACCCCCCGGAGGGCTACGAGCAGTACTTC. It codes for CATSRGYPPEGYEQYF.

In this sample, this clone turned up once. The V gene is TRBV30, the J gene TRBJ1-6; TRBD1 is a possible D gene (6 bases). CDR3 length: 12 residues. Trimming removed 3 bases from V and 10 bases from J, with 10 bases in between. The germline V gene encodes CDR1 GTSNPN and CDR2 SVGIG (reference sequence). The CDR3, as DNA: TGTGCCTGGAGCAAGGGGGGGTCACCCCTCCACTTT. Translated: CAWSKGGSPLHF.

The chain couples TRBV11-2 to TRBJ2-5; 8 bases are a match to TRBD1. Losses at the gene ends were 3 bases for V and 0 bases for J; bases not matched to a gene: 9. The CDR3 totals 17 residues. Germline loops: CDR1 SGHAT, CDR2 FQNNGV. The CDR3 region is CASSFSSGGINQETQYF. The CDR3 DNA sequence: TGTGCCAGCAGCTTTAGCTCAGGGGGCATCAACCAAGAGACCCAGTACTTC.

The chain carries TRBV6-5 and TRBJ1-6; 7 nucleotides line up with TRBD1. V lost 5 bases and J lost 8; bases outside the gene matches: 3. The germline V gene has CDR1 MNHEY and CDR2 SVGAGI. This CDR3 region has 13 residues. This CDR3 reads CASSGTVDSPLHF. CDR3 in DNA: TGTGCCAGCAGTGGGACAGTAGATTCACCCCTCCACTTT.

The V gene is TRBV2, the J gene TRBJ2-1; 13 bases match TRBD2. J lost 9 bases, V lost 6 bases, and 8 bases had no gene match. The CDR3 sequence is 15 residues long. The germline V gene encodes CDR1 SNHLY and CDR2 FYNNEI. CDR3 coding DNA: TGTGCCAGCAGGGCTACTAGCGGGGGGGCCGGTGAGCAGTTCTTC. It specifies CASRATSGGAGEQFF.

The chain has TRBV11-2 and TRBJ2-5; no reliable D call. CDR3 length equals 16 residues. Per the germline V gene, CDR1 is SGHAT and CDR2 is FQNNGV. V dropped 1 base and J dropped 5 bases, with 17 bases sitting between them. The CDR3 bases are TGTGCCAGCAGCTTAGGGGCGCGGCCCCTCGGGGAGACCCAGTACTTC. Translating gives CASSLGARPLGETQYF.

This clone came up once. Written as DNA, the CDR3 is TGTGCCAGCAGTCATTTACCGGGGCTAGCGTTTTCCTACGAGCAGTACTTC. It encodes CASSHLPGLAFSYEQYF. V usage is TRBV27 and J usage is TRBJ2-7; a possible D gene is TRBD2 (6 bases). Trimming cost V 5 bases and J 1 base, with 21 bases left between them. The germline CDR1 and CDR2 sequences are MNHEY and SMNVEV (reference sequence). This CDR3 spans 17 amino acids.

The chain recombines TRBV27 with TRBJ1-5; no firm D call. The CDR3 totals 21 residues. CDR1 and CDR2 (germline): MNHEY, SMNVEV (reference sequence). Trimming stripped 11 bases from V and 2 bases from J, with 37 bases between. CDR3 sequence reads: CAVLFCVVPPGGEVCNQPQHF. CDR3 nucleotides: TGTGCCGTCTTATTCTGTGTGGTGCCCCCAGGCGGCGAAGTTTGCAATCAGCCCCAGCATTTT.

V gene TRBV10-2 combines with J gene TRBJ1-5; no clear D. This CDR3 region has 14 residues. Per germline, CDR1 WSHSY and CDR2 SAAADI. V was trimmed by 0 bases and J by 3 bases, leaving 6 bases between them. The CDR3 region has the DNA TGCGCCAGCAGTGAGTCGAAGCTCAATCAGCCCCAGCATTTT. It encodes CASSESKLNQPQHF.

The chain links TRBV10-3 to TRBJ2-7, with TRBD2 identical over 10 bases. Trimming took 5 bases from V and 3 from J; bases not matched to a gene: 1. There are 13 residues in the CDR3. The germline V gene encodes CDR1 ENHRY and CDR2 SYGVKD. The CDR3 reads CAISLAGGYEQYF. CDR3 nucleotides: TGTGCCATCAGTTTAGCGGGGGGCTACGAGCAGTACTTC.